The clone carrying this T cell receptor beta chain has just one count. The entry originates in a study of T cell changes during pregnancy in multiple sclerosis. TCRdb keeps only in-frame clones here, not all; method: immunoSEQ multiplex PCR. This sample has about 36,000 clones; about 91% occur once, and the top ten carry about 11%. CDR3 size: 15 residues. Germline trimming cut 5 bases from V and 5 bases from J; bases unmatched to any gene: 7. Germline CDR1 is SGHAT and CDR2 is FQNNGV. The specimen was CD8+ T cells from peripheral blood mononuclear cells, collected in the third trimester of pregnancy. The source of this sequence is a female donor with multiple sclerosis, enrolled in a pregnancy study. The gene calls are TRBV11-2 and TRBJ2-7; 12 positions match TRBD2. The CDR3 protein is CASSPLAGGPHEQYF. CDR3 DNA: TGTGCCAGCAGCCCTCTAGCGGGAGGGCCCCACGAGCAGTACTTC.